What follows describes a single TCR beta chain. A junction end diverges from the germline sequence, so it may reflect a read error. This specimen belongs to a study of tumor-infiltrating lymphocytes in primary liver carcinoma. Turning to the study itself: Tumor staging was T1-T3 N0M0; sizes spanned about 4.2 to 10 cm across.

CDR3 length: 17 amino acids. The germline CDR1 and CDR2 sequences are SGHAT and FQDESV (reference sequence). It was from 20-30 mg of unsorted bulk tissue that RNA and DNA were co-extracted. From approximately 490 ng total RNA, TCR beta cDNA was generated with a primer in the constant region. Investigators got TCR beta libraries out of three nested multiplex PCR rounds, done with slightly modified ARM-PCR. For around 11 cycles apiece, the opening two PCR rounds ran with TRBV1-TRBV30 forward primers and a C-beta reverse primer. MiXCR was run by TCRdb on the multiplex PCR reads, yielding one entry per CDR3 protein. The sample has 35,000 to 45,000 distinct CDR3 sequences; roughly 73% are singletons.

Input material: tumor-adjacent normal liver tissue. The TCR was taken from a woman between 25 and 40 years old with primary liver carcinoma and hepatitis B virus infection. The chain couples TRBV11-1 to TRBJ2-1; 8 nucleotides align to TRBD2. As DNA, the CDR3 is TGTGCCAGCAGTTTCGGGACTAGAGGGAGGGCCTACGATGAGCAGTTCTTC. As protein: CASSFGTRGRAYDEQFF.